A single sample gave rise to the 20 T cell receptor beta chains below, sequenced in a study of T cell responses to AZD1222 COVID-19 vaccine. Repertoires were generated with immunoSEQ multiplex PCR, while TCRdb's copy carries only in-frame clones and drops some. The table lists more than 150,000 clones, approximately 91% of them singletons. Here the sequenced sample was peripheral blood, taken 28 days after the second AZD1222 dose. These receptors all come from an adult who received the AZD1222 COVID-19 vaccine.

The rearrangement uses TRBV6-5 and TRBJ2-7; D not resolved. This CDR3 comprises 14 residues. CDR1 and CDR2 from the germline V gene are MNHEY and SVGAGI. V lost 10 bases and J lost 2, with 18 bases in between. As DNA, the CDR3 is TGTGCCACCCTCAACACGGCAAGCACCTACGAGCAGTACTTC. Translation: CATLNTASTYEQYF.

This chain links TRBV7-6 with TRBJ2-1, with 12 bases lining up with TRBD2. Trimming took 5 bases from V and 0 from J; bases not matched to a gene: 8. This CDR3 is 18 amino acids long. Germline values: CDR1 SGHVS, CDR2 FNYEAQ. The CDR3 DNA sequence: TGTGCCAGCAGCCAAGGACTAGCGGGGTCCAGCTCCTACAATGAGCAGTTCTTC. This encodes CASSQGLAGSSSYNEQFF.

The chain recombines TRBV11-3 with TRBJ2-2; 8 nucleotides agree with TRBD2. This CDR3 contains 19 residues. CDR1 is SGHNT, CDR2 YENEEA, per germline. J was trimmed by 7 bases and V by 5 bases; bases with no gene match: 21. CDR3 coding DNA: TGTGCCAGCAGCCTTAGATCAGAGGGGAGCGGGAGAGGGAGCGGGGAGCTGTTTTTT. Its protein is CASSLRSEGSGRGSGELFF.

This clone was picked up a small number of times. The V gene is TRBV6-5, the J gene TRBJ2-7; weak D call: TRBD1 (6 bases). V dropped 0 bases and J dropped 4 bases, with 13 bases sitting between them. The length of the CDR3 is 15 residues. Germline values: CDR1 MNHEY, CDR2 SVGAGI. In DNA, the CDR3 is TGTGCCAGCAGTTACTCTCGGGCAGGGGATTACGAGCAGTACTTC. Its translation: CASSYSRAGDYEQYF.

This sequence joins TRBV18 and TRBJ1-2, with D perhaps matching TRBD1 (5 bases). The CDR3 runs to 14 residues. The V end lost 3 bases, the J end lost 1 base, and 9 bases lay between the germline ends. Germline CDR1 is KGHSH and CDR2 is LQKENI. CDR3 region: CASSPSGNNYGYTF. The CDR3 bases are TGTGCCAGCTCACCGTCAGGGAATAACTATGGCTACACCTTC. Based on the CDR3 plus reference TRBV18 and TRBJ1-2, the full variable domain is NAGVMQNPRHLVRRRGQEARLRCSPMKGHSHVYWYRQLPEEGLKFMVYLQKENIIDESGMPKERFSAEFPKEGPSILRIQQVVRGDSAAYFCASSPSGNNYGYTFGSGTRLTVV.

The chain uses TRBV5-1 and TRBJ2-1; 8 nucleotides agree with TRBD1. The CDR3 has 15 residues. Germline values: CDR1 SGHRS, CDR2 YFSETQ. Trimming cost V 0 bases and J 6 bases; bases outside gene matches: 5. The DNA for the CDR3 is TGCGCCAGCAGCTTGGTAGCAGGGGGCGTCAATGAGCAGTTCTTC. Translated: CASSLVAGGVNEQFF.

This rearrangement joins TRBV27 to TRBJ2-7; 15 bases are a match to TRBD2. Germline CDR1 and CDR2: MNHEY and SMNVEV (reference sequence). The trim removed 3 bases at V and 5 bases at J, leaving 8 bases unmatched. There are 17 residues in the CDR3. CDR3 nucleotides: TGTGCCAGCAGTTTTCAGAGGACTAGCGGGAGGGCCGACGAGCAGTACTTC. Its protein is CASSFQRTSGRADEQYF.

Only one count was recorded for this clone. This chain uses TRBV2 with TRBJ1-1, with D uncertain. CDR1 and CDR2 (germline): SNHLY, FYNNEI. The ends were cut back, 7 bases at V and 4 bases at J, with 13 bases in the middle. This CDR3 is 13 amino acids long. CDR3 amino acids: CASKEAVRTEAFF. The CDR3, as DNA: TGTGCCAGCAAGGAAGCTGTTCGCACTGAAGCTTTCTTT.

This sequence joins TRBV28 and TRBJ2-1; D not resolved. Per germline, CDR1 MDHEN and CDR2 SYDVKM. The CDR3 is 13 residues long. V was clipped by 10 bases and J by 14 bases, with 24 bases between them. CDR3: CAISRFSPPSKFF. The CDR3 region has the DNA TGTGCCATCAGCAGGTTTAGCCCCCCGAGCAAGTTCTTC.

The chain has TRBV2 and TRBJ2-7; 7 positions agree with TRBD2. Per the germline V gene, CDR1 is SNHLY and CDR2 is FYNNEI. The CDR3 runs to 17 residues. With V trimmed by 1 base and J by 2 bases, 11 bases remained unmatched. The CDR3 DNA sequence: TGTGCCAGCAGTGAAGTCCCTAGCGGATATTTCCCCTACGAGCAGTACTTC. It codes for CASSEVPSGYFPYEQYF.

The chain recombines TRBV28 with TRBJ1-5, with TRBD1 as a possible D gene (5 bases). The ends were cut back, 2 bases at V and 4 bases at J, with 12 bases in the middle. CDR1 and CDR2 (germline): MDHEN, SYDVKM. The CDR3 has 15 amino acids. The CDR3, as DNA: TGTGCCAGCAGTTTAAGGGGCAGGGTAAATCAGCCCCAGCATTTT. Protein product: CASSLRGRVNQPQHF.

The chain combines TRBV4-3 with TRBJ2-7; TRBD2 might be the D (5 bases). Trimming took off 0 bases at V and 2 bases at J, with 11 bases between the two ends. The CDR3 spans 15 residues. Per the germline V gene, CDR1 is LGHNA and CDR2 is YSLEER. CDR3 region: CASSQDKDWTYEQYF. The CDR3 DNA reads TGCGCCAGCAGCCAAGATAAGGACTGGACCTACGAGCAGTACTTC.

V gene TRBV30 combines with J gene TRBJ1-5, with D maybe TRBD1 (6 bases). Per the germline V gene, CDR1 is GTSNPN and CDR2 is SVGIG (reference sequence). The CDR3 runs to 12 residues. The V end lost 3 bases, the J end lost 6 bases, and 9 bases lay between the germline ends. The CDR3 spells CAWSGRGQPQHF. The CDR3 nucleotides are TGTGCCTGGAGCGGCAGGGGTCAGCCCCAGCATTTT.

The chain is built from TRBV9 and TRBJ2-7, with D perhaps TRBD1 or TRBD2 (5 bases each). The CDR3 has 14 amino acids. Per germline, CDR1 SGDLS and CDR2 YYNGEE. V dropped 0 bases and J dropped 2 bases, with 9 bases sitting between them. CDR3 coding DNA: TGTGCCAGCAGCGTAGGGGGGTTCCCCTACGAGCAGTACTTC. Translated, it gives CASSVGGFPYEQYF.

The chain recombines TRBV18 with TRBJ2-1; no definite D call. V was clipped by 2 bases and J by 6 bases, with 11 bases between them. The CDR3 covers 14 residues. CDR1 KGHSH and CDR2 LQKENI come from the germline V gene. The CDR3 sequence is CASSPRKLVNEQFF. CDR3 DNA: TGTGCCAGCTCACCAAGAAAGCTTGTCAATGAGCAGTTCTTC.

The chain couples TRBV14 to TRBJ1-3; possible D gene TRBD1, 6 bases. Germline V lookup: CDR1 SGHDN, CDR2 FVKESK. The CDR3 totals 14 residues. The V end lost 4 bases, the J end lost 0 bases, and 7 bases lay between the germline ends. The DNA for the CDR3 is TGTGCCAGCAGCCGGACAGCCTCTGGAAACACCATATATTTT. As protein: CASSRTASGNTIYF.

The chain couples TRBV12-5 to TRBJ2-1; 11 bases align to TRBD2. After removal of 0 bases from V and 3 bases from J, the junction contained 10 bases not matched to a gene. The CDR3 spans 19 residues. Looked up from germline, CDR1 is LGHNT and CDR2 is FRNRAP. The CDR3 sequence is CASGLVLRATSGDYNEQFF. The CDR3 DNA is TGTGCTAGTGGTTTGGTACTGAGGGCGACTAGCGGGGACTACAATGAGCAGTTCTTC. The variable domain in full, with the rest retrieved from reference TRBV12-5 and TRBJ2-1, is DARVTQTPRHKVTEMGQEVTMRCQPILGHNTVFWYRQTMMQGLELLAYFRNRAPLDDSGMPKDRFSAEMPDATLATLKIQPSEPRDSAVYFCASGLVLRATSGDYNEQFFGPGTRLTVL.

This chain connects TRBV9 to TRBJ1-2; D is perhaps TRBD1 (5 bases). Deletions cut 4 bases from V and 1 base from J, with 11 bases between. CDR3 size: 14 residues. Germline V gene data show CDR1 as SGDLS and CDR2 as YYNGEE. CDR3 sequence: CASSPRADNYGYTF. In DNA form, the CDR3 reads TGTGCCAGCAGCCCCAGGGCCGATAACTATGGCTACACCTTC. The full variable domain, with the rest looked up from reference TRBV9 and TRBJ1-2, is DSGVTQTPKHLITATGQRVTLRCSPRSGDLSVYWYQQSLDQGLQFLIQYYNGEERAKGNILERFSAQQFPDLHSELNLSSLELGDSALYFCASSPRADNYGYTFGSGTRLTVV.

The V and J genes are TRBV4-1 and TRBJ2-7, with TRBD2 identical over 11 bases. After removal of 0 bases from V and 2 bases from J, the junction contained 9 bases not matched to a gene. CDR1 and CDR2 (germline): MGHRA, YSYEKL. CDR3 length equals 18 residues. In DNA, the CDR3 is TGCGCCAGCAGCCAAGATTCGAGGACTAGCGGGTACCCCTACGAGCAGTACTTC. Encoded protein: CASSQDSRTSGYPYEQYF.

This clone was detected only a few times. This chain uses TRBV29-1 with TRBJ2-7; D may be TRBD2 (5 bases). Germline V gene sequence: CDR1 SQVTM, CDR2 ANQGSEA. With 7 bases removed from V and 6 bases from J, the gap between germline ends came to 16 bases. CDR3 length: 12 amino acids. The CDR3 is CSAPGGFGEQYF. CDR3 sequence (DNA): TGCAGCGCTCCCGGCGGGTTTGGCGAGCAGTACTTC.